Listed here are 31 T cell receptor beta chains from one sample, sequenced in a study of T cell responses to AZD1222 COVID-19 vaccine. Sequencing used immunoSEQ multiplex PCR; TCRdb keeps in-frame clones, though not all of them. Among about 88,000 clones, 90% to 95% were seen once, and the ten largest hold approximately 5.6%. Sequencing was performed on peripheral blood, taken on day 0 of AZD1222 vaccination. These TCRs come from an adult in good health.

This chain joins TRBV27 and TRBJ2-2, with D tentatively TRBD2 (6 bases). Germline V gives CDR1 MNHEY, CDR2 SMNVEV (reference sequence). Deletions cut 3 bases from V and 14 bases from J, with 19 bases between. This CDR3 comprises 14 residues. In nucleotides, the CDR3 is TGTGCCAGCAGTTTTGGGAGGCTCCCCGCAAGACTGTTTTTT. Amino acids: CASSFGRLPARLFF.

The V gene is TRBV20-1, the J gene TRBJ2-4; the D is unclear. The CDR3 length is 11 residues. V lost 6 bases and J lost 13, with 16 bases in between. Per the germline V gene, CDR1 is DFQATT and CDR2 is SNEGSKA (reference sequence). CDR3 sequence reads: CSAPSGWSQYF. The CDR3 region has the DNA TGCAGTGCCCCAAGTGGGTGGTCGCAGTACTTC.

The chain is built from TRBV19 and TRBJ1-2; D uncertain. V lost 7 bases to trimming and J lost 4 bases, with 16 bases between them. Germline CDR1 LNHDA, CDR2 SQIVND (reference sequence). The CDR3 sequence is 14 residues long. The CDR3 loop is CASTIGQDGYGYTF. DNA of the CDR3: TGTGCCAGTACCATCGGCCAGGATGGCTATGGCTACACCTTC.

In this sample, this clone turned up once. This chain uses TRBV18 with TRBJ2-1; 8 nucleotides match TRBD2. Trimming removed 1 base from V and 0 bases from J; junction bases left unmatched: 2. The CDR3 runs 16 residues. From germline, CDR1 is KGHSH and CDR2 LQKENI. CDR3 in amino acids: CASSPQSGSSYNEQFF. The DNA for the CDR3 is TGTGCCAGCTCACCACAAAGCGGGAGCTCCTACAATGAGCAGTTCTTC.

The V and J genes are TRBV9 and TRBJ2-2; unclear D gene. V was trimmed by 1 base and J by 4 bases, leaving 5 bases between them. The CDR3 has 13 residues. Germline CDR1 is SGDLS and CDR2 is YYNGEE. Here the CDR3 DNA reads TGTGCCAGCAGCGTATGGGTCACCGGGGAGCTGTTTTTT. Its translation: CASSVWVTGELFF.

The V call is TRBV5-1, the J call TRBJ2-3; 11 bases agree with TRBD2. Germline lookup yields CDR1 SGHRS and CDR2 YFSETQ. Trimming removed 4 bases from V and 6 bases from J; junction bases left unmatched: 25. CDR3 length: 21 residues. The CDR3 spells CASSPFPVPITSGRGGDTQYF. The CDR3 nucleotides read TGCGCCAGCAGCCCCTTCCCCGTGCCCATAACTAGCGGGAGAGGTGGGGATACGCAGTATTTT.

The gene calls are TRBV7-3 and TRBJ2-1; D is undetermined. V gave up 6 bases and J gave up 1 base, with 16 bases separating them. Per germline, CDR1 SGHTA and CDR2 FQGTGA. The CDR3 has 16 amino acids. CDR3 amino acids: CASSLDINPSYNEQFF. The CDR3 bases are TGTGCCAGCAGTCTCGATATAAATCCATCCTACAATGAGCAGTTCTTC.

The chain couples TRBV11-2 to TRBJ2-7, with 10 bases that match TRBD2. The CDR3 covers 16 residues. V dropped 3 bases and J dropped 4; count of bases not matched to a gene: 9. CDR1 is SGHAT and CDR2 is FQNNGV in the germline V gene. CDR3 DNA: TGTGCCAGCAGCTTGCAGTTGCTAGCGGGAGATTACGAGCAGTACTTC. Translated, it gives CASSLQLLAGDYEQYF.

This rearrangement joins TRBV2 to TRBJ2-1, with 8 bases matching TRBD2. The CDR3 extends over 19 amino acids. The germline V gene has CDR1 SNHLY and CDR2 FYNNEI. V was pared by 3 bases and J by 0 bases, with 13 bases of the junction left unmatched. Here the CDR3 reads CASSDTAGVSRTSYNEQFF. The CDR3 nucleotides are TGTGCCAGCAGTGACACAGCGGGAGTTTCCCGGACCTCCTACAATGAGCAGTTCTTC. The whole variable domain, filled in from reference TRBV2 and TRBJ2-1, reads EPEVTQTPSHQVTQMGQEVILRCVPISNHLYFYWYRQILGQKVEFLVSFYNNEISEKSEIFDDQFSVERPDGSNFTLKIRSTKLEDSAMYFCASSDTAGVSRTSYNEQFFGPGTRLTVL.

This clone was counted a single time. The chain uses TRBV6-5 and TRBJ1-2; no clear D gene. The CDR3 contains 14 residues. From germline, CDR1 is MNHEY and CDR2 SVGAGI. V was pared by 10 bases and J by 4 bases, with 19 bases between. The CDR3 bases are TGTGCCACCTCGCCCTGGGGTTCAACCTATGGCTACACCTTC. It is translated as CATSPWGSTYGYTF.

The rearrangement joins TRBV19 to TRBJ2-1; no definite D call. Germline CDR1 LNHDA, CDR2 SQIVND (reference sequence). CDR3 length: 18 amino acids. Trimming cost V 2 bases and J 7 bases, with 24 bases left between them. The CDR3 spells CASSITSTWPGRGNEQFF. The CDR3, as DNA: TGTGCCAGTAGTATAACATCGACTTGGCCCGGACGAGGAAATGAGCAGTTCTTC. The full variable domain, completed using reference TRBV19 and TRBJ2-1, is DGGITQSPKYLFRKEGQNVTLSCEQNLNHDAMYWYRQDPGQGLRLIYYSQIVNDFQKGDIAEGYSVSREKKESFPLTVTSAQKNPTAFYLCASSITSTWPGRGNEQFFGPGTRLTVL.

The chain has TRBV13 and TRBJ2-3; maybe TRBD2 (6 bases). This CDR3 comprises 17 residues. Germline V gene sequence: CDR1 PRHDT, CDR2 FYEKMQ (reference sequence). Trimming stripped 5 bases from V and 1 base from J, with 19 bases between. CDR3 region: CASSVPIRLGGTDTQYF. CDR3 sequence (DNA): TGTGCCAGCAGCGTACCGATCAGACTAGGTGGCACAGATACGCAGTATTTT.

This rearrangement joins TRBV24-1 to TRBJ2-1; TRBD1 matches at 10 bases. In germline, CDR1 is KGHDR, CDR2 SFDVKD. Trimming removed 4 bases from V and 8 bases from J; junction bases left unmatched: 4. There are 14 residues in the CDR3. This CDR3 reads CATSDRGQGDEQFF. CDR3 DNA: TGTGCCACCAGTGACCGAGGACAGGGGGATGAGCAGTTCTTC.

The CDR3 is CASSLSRENEQFF. The CDR3 bases are TGTGCCAGCAGCCTTTCGCGGGAGAATGAGCAGTTCTTC. The rearrangement joins TRBV11-2 to TRBJ2-1; 7 nucleotides line up with TRBD2. V lost 5 bases to trimming and J lost 7 bases; unmatched junction nucleotides: 5. This CDR3 has 13 residues. CDR1 and CDR2 (germline): SGHAT, FQNNGV.

The rearrangement links TRBV18 to TRBJ2-2; 8 bases fit TRBD2. This CDR3 is 15 amino acids long. The germline V gene has CDR1 KGHSH and CDR2 LQKENI. V shed 2 bases and J 7 bases; nucleotides not matched to a gene: 6. The CDR3: CASSPDGRAGGELFF. The CDR3 DNA is TGTGCCAGCTCACCAGACGGGAGGGCCGGCGGGGAGCTGTTTTTT.

V and J are TRBV27 and TRBJ2-3; D is unresolved. This CDR3 spans 14 amino acids. The V end was cut by 7 bases, the J end by 2 bases, with 13 bases between. Germline V gives CDR1 MNHEY, CDR2 SMNVEV (reference sequence). DNA for the CDR3: TGTGCCAGCATCCCCGCGTGGAACACAGATACGCAGTATTTT. It is translated as CASIPAWNTDTQYF.

The chain employs TRBV15 and TRBJ2-3; 8 nucleotides match TRBD2. This CDR3 spans 17 amino acids. The germline CDR1 and CDR2 sequences are LNHNV and YYDKDF (reference sequence). Trimming took 0 bases from V and 2 from J; bases not matched to a gene: 7. CDR3 DNA sequence: TGTGCCACCAGCAGAGATCGGGGGACTAGTTTCACAGATACGCAGTATTTT. Amino acids: CATSRDRGTSFTDTQYF.

J is TRBJ2-1 and V is TRBV29-1; 7 nucleotides match TRBD1. The CDR3 loop spans 12 amino acids. Germline CDR1 SQVTM, CDR2 ANQGSEA. Trimming cost V 8 bases and J 4 bases; bases outside gene matches: 5. The CDR3 loop reads CSSRDSYNEQFF. In DNA, the CDR3 is TGCAGCAGCCGGGACAGTTACAATGAGCAGTTCTTC.

The chain links TRBV5-1 to TRBJ2-5; TRBD2 agrees at 7 bases. This CDR3 spans 18 amino acids. The ends lost 4 bases at V and 5 bases at J; junction bases unmatched: 20. Germline loops: CDR1 SGHRS, CDR2 YFSETQ. The CDR3 loop reads CASSARARGGPFGETQYF. The CDR3 DNA sequence: TGCGCCAGCAGCGCCCGTGCAAGGGGAGGGCCTTTCGGGGAGACCCAGTACTTC.

The V gene is TRBV5-6, the J gene TRBJ2-7; D possibly corresponds to TRBD2 (5 bases). The V gene lost 2 bases and the J gene lost 0 bases, with 12 bases spanning the gap. The germline V gene has CDR1 SGHDT and CDR2 YYEEEE. The CDR3 spans 15 residues. The chain's CDR3 is CASSFFSANSYEQYF. The CDR3 DNA sequence: TGTGCCAGCAGCTTCTTTAGCGCAAACTCCTACGAGCAGTACTTC.

In this sample, this clone turned up a few times. The same CDR3 arises from other DNA sequences in this sample as well. The chain is built from TRBV28 and TRBJ2-1, with D maybe TRBD1 (6 bases). The CDR3 runs to 16 residues. The V end lost 2 bases, the J end lost 0 bases, and 11 bases lay between the germline ends. The germline gives CDR1 MDHEN, CDR2 SYDVKM. CDR3 residues: CASSLLGQSSYNEQFF. CDR3 nucleotides: TGTGCCAGCAGTTTACTAGGACAGAGCTCCTACAATGAGCAGTTCTTC.

The J gene is TRBJ2-5, the V gene TRBV11-1; maybe TRBD1 (5 bases). Between the trimmed V and J ends, which lost 3 bases and 5 bases, there was a span of 16 bases. The CDR3 is 15 amino acids. The germline V gene has CDR1 SGHAT and CDR2 FQDESV (reference sequence). The CDR3 sequence is CASSFYRSERETQYF. CDR3 DNA: TGTGCCAGCAGCTTTTACAGGTCGGAGAGGGAGACCCAGTACTTC.

V is TRBV4-1 and J is TRBJ2-1; D unresolved. Trimming shortened V by 1 base and J by 8 bases, and 21 bases separated the two germline ends. Germline V CDR1 and CDR2: MGHRA, YSYEKL. This CDR3 is 17 amino acids long. The CDR3 DNA reads as TGCGCCAGCAGCCAAGGTACGGCTCCTCTAATGAGCTATGAGCAGTTCTTC. It encodes CASSQGTAPLMSYEQFF.

The chain combines TRBV7-2 with TRBJ1-1; weak D call: TRBD1 (5 bases). Per germline, CDR1 SGHTA and CDR2 FQGNSA. Trimming took 7 bases from V and 5 from J, leaving 14 bases between them. This CDR3 contains 13 residues. CDR3 amino acids: CASTLGVRTEAFF. CDR3 coding DNA: TGTGCCAGCACCCTGGGGGTCAGGACTGAAGCTTTCTTT. The whole variable domain, filled in from reference TRBV7-2 and TRBJ1-1, reads GAGVSQSPSNKVTEKGKDVELRCDPISGHTALYWYRQSLGQGLEFLIYFQGNSAPDKSGLPSDRFSAERTGGSVSTLTIQRTQQEDSAVYLCASTLGVRTEAFFGQGTRLTVV.

The chain recombines TRBV7-9 with TRBJ2-5; D not resolved. The length of the CDR3 is 13 residues. Germline V gene data show CDR1 as SEHNR and CDR2 as FQNEAQ (reference sequence). The germline V and J ends were trimmed by 3 bases and 2 bases, with 7 bases remaining between them. This CDR3 reads CASSFWGQETQYF. CDR3 bases: TGTGCCAGCAGCTTTTGGGGTCAAGAGACCCAGTACTTC.

The chain carries TRBV4-2 and TRBJ1-4; possibly TRBD1 for D (6 bases). This CDR3 is built from 13 residues. With 3 bases removed from V and 12 bases from J, the gap between germline ends came to 14 bases. Germline assignment: CDR1 LGHNA and CDR2 YNFKEQ. CDR3 sequence reads: CASSHPDRMELFF. CDR3 sequence (DNA): TGTGCCAGCAGCCATCCCGACAGGATGGAACTGTTTTTT.

The V call is TRBV5-1, the J call TRBJ1-1; TRBD1 might be the D (5 bases). This CDR3 region has 17 residues. V was cut by 1 base and J by 0 bases, with 16 bases left in between. Germline CDR1 SGHRS, CDR2 YFSETQ. CDR3: CASSLSFGTIMNTEAFF. CDR3 DNA sequence: TGCGCCAGCAGCTTGAGCTTCGGGACCATCATGAACACTGAAGCTTTCTTT.

This clone was counted a single time. The V gene is TRBV4-1, the J gene TRBJ2-3, with 8 bases that match TRBD2. The CDR3 runs to 18 residues. Germline V gives CDR1 MGHRA, CDR2 YSYEKL. V dropped 4 bases and J dropped 3; count of bases not matched to a gene: 15. The CDR3 DNA sequence: TGCGCCAGCAGCCTCCCCGCTAGCAGGACTAGCCTAACAGATACGCAGTATTTT. It is translated as CASSLPASRTSLTDTQYF.

This chain connects TRBV6-4 to TRBJ2-2, with TRBD1 as a possible D gene (5 bases). The germline V gene has CDR1 MRHNA and CDR2 SNTAGT. V lost 6 bases and J 3 bases, leaving 17 bases between the germline ends. The CDR3 runs to 16 residues. CDR3 bases: TGTGCCAGCAGACCTTCAGGGTCCTTATACACCGGGGAGCTGTTTTTT. Translated, it gives CASRPSGSLYTGELFF.

This clone was seen a single time. The chain recombines TRBV27 with TRBJ1-5; 12 nucleotides agree with TRBD1. The V segment lost 4 bases and the J segment 7 bases; nucleotides outside the gene matches: 5. This CDR3 has 15 residues. Germline CDR1 is MNHEY and CDR2 is SMNVEV (reference sequence). The CDR3 DNA reads TGTGCCAGCAGTTCGGGACAGGGGGCTAGGCAGCCCCAGCATTTT. Translated: CASSSGQGARQPQHF.

The chain joins TRBV6-2 or TRBV6-3 to TRBJ1-5; the D gene is possibly TRBD1 (6 bases). CDR3 size: 16 residues. V dropped 5 bases and J dropped 5 bases, with 19 bases sitting between them. CDR1 is MNHEY and CDR2 is SVGEGT in the germline V gene. The CDR3 is CASSDRYRVGDQPQHF. The CDR3 DNA follows: TGTGCCAGCAGTGACCGATACAGGGTCGGGGATCAGCCCCAGCATTTT.